A single sample gave rise to the 13 T cell receptor beta chains below, sequenced in a study of cytomegalovirus exposure and HLA in healthy donors. In the PCR, 60 Vbeta and 13 Jbeta primers were used. Sequencing used immunoSEQ multiplex PCR; TCRdb keeps in-frame clones, though not all of them. Counted here are 95,000 to 150,000 clones, roughly three quarters occurring once; the ten biggest clones make up around 9.9%. The sample was PBMCs. The receptors originated from a man aged 30 to 39 in good health and CMV-seropositive.

This clone was detected only once. The chain links TRBV27 to TRBJ2-7, with a possible D match to TRBD1 (5 bases). The CDR3 extends over 11 amino acids. CDR1 is MNHEY, CDR2 SMNVEV, per germline (reference sequence). Trimming removed 6 bases at V and 6 bases at J, with 9 bases between. CDR3 DNA: TGTGCCAGCAGCCCAGGGTCCGAGCAGTACTTC. Amino acid sequence: CASSPGSEQYF.

The J gene is TRBJ2-7, the V gene TRBV27, with TRBD1 as a possible D gene (5 bases). Trimming removed 1 base from V and 2 bases from J, with 12 bases in between. CDR3 length: 15 residues. Germline CDR1 MNHEY, CDR2 SMNVEV (reference sequence). CDR3 bases: TGTGCCAGCAGTTTATATGAGGACACGGCCTACGAGCAGTACTTC. This translates into CASSLYEDTAYEQYF.

The chain carries TRBV4-3 and TRBJ2-7; 9 bases are shared with TRBD1. Trimming cost V 0 bases and J 0 bases; bases outside gene matches: 3. From germline, CDR1 is LGHNA and CDR2 YSLEER. The CDR3 runs to 16 residues. The CDR3 bases are TGCGCCAGCAGCCAAGAACCGGGACAGGGCTCCTACGAGCAGTACTTC. Its translation is CASSQEPGQGSYEQYF.

The chain combines TRBV11-2 with TRBJ2-7, with D perhaps matching TRBD2 (6 bases). The CDR3 is 17 residues long. Germline V gene sequence: CDR1 SGHAT, CDR2 FQNNGV. Trimming shortened V by 2 bases and J by 2 bases, and 19 bases separated the two germline ends. The CDR3 sequence is CASSLYPPGRGAYEQYF. CDR3 in DNA: TGTGCCAGCAGCTTATACCCCCCCGGGAGAGGGGCCTACGAGCAGTACTTC.

This clone is a singleton in its sample. The V call is TRBV6-5, the J call TRBJ2-1; TRBD2 is a possible D gene (6 bases). CDR1 and CDR2 from the germline V gene are MNHEY and SVGAGI. V lost 7 bases to trimming and J lost 7 bases, with 11 bases between them. CDR3 length: 12 amino acids. CDR3 residues: CASTSGPNEQFF. CDR3 DNA: TGTGCCAGCACCAGCGGGCCTAATGAGCAGTTCTTC.

This clone turned up a few times. This chain joins TRBV4-2 and TRBJ2-3; D perhaps matches TRBD2 (6 bases). The CDR3 spans 16 residues. CDR1 LGHNA and CDR2 YNFKEQ come from the germline V gene. Trimming left V 0 bases short and J 6 bases short, with 16 bases between. CDR3 sequence (DNA): TGTGCCAGCAGCCAAGAGACTAGGGTCTTATTGGATACGCAGTATTTT. Protein product: CASSQETRVLLDTQYF.

The rearrangement joins TRBV9 to TRBJ2-5; 10 bases match TRBD2. There are 16 residues in the CDR3. V gave up 0 bases and J gave up 1 base; unmatched junction bases: 3. Per the germline V gene, CDR1 is SGDLS and CDR2 is YYNGEE. CDR3 protein: CASSVGASGGQETQYF. The CDR3 nucleotides are TGTGCCAGCAGCGTAGGGGCTAGCGGGGGCCAAGAGACCCAGTACTTC.

This sequence joins TRBV6-1 and TRBJ1-5, with TRBD1 as a possible D gene (6 bases). CDR1 is MNHNS, CDR2 SASEGT, per germline. This CDR3 region has 14 residues. Trimming pared 7 bases from V and 6 bases from J, leaving 16 bases between. CDR3 region: CASTNMGHSQPQHF. The CDR3 DNA reads TGTGCCAGCACGAACATGGGACATTCTCAGCCCCAGCATTTT.

V usage is TRBV27 and J usage is TRBJ2-7; 11 bases match TRBD2. V trimming: 5 bases; J trimming: 4 bases; junction bases outside the gene matches: 1. In germline, CDR1 is MNHEY, CDR2 SMNVEV (reference sequence). The CDR3 length is 13 residues. The CDR3 bases are TGTGCCAGCAGTGCTAGCGGGAGGTACGAGCAGTACTTC. It yields the protein CASSASGRYEQYF.

The chain joins TRBV7-9 to TRBJ1-5; D is perhaps TRBD1 (5 bases). Trimming took off 5 bases at V and 2 bases at J, with 13 bases between the two ends. The CDR3 totals 15 residues. CDR1 and CDR2 from the germline V gene are SEHNR and FQNEAQ (reference sequence). CDR3 residues: CASSHGGRGNQPQHF. CDR3 nucleotides: TGTGCCAGCAGCCACGGGGGGAGAGGCAATCAGCCCCAGCATTTT.

The rearrangement links TRBV7-6 to TRBJ1-2, with 11 bases that match TRBD1. Germline CDR1 and CDR2: SGHVS and FNYEAQ. Trimming cost V 2 bases and J 8 bases; bases outside gene matches: 4. This CDR3 is 14 amino acids long. The CDR3 DNA follows: TGTGCCAGCAGCTTAACGGGACAGGGGGAAGGCTACACCTTC. Protein: CASSLTGQGEGYTF. The full variable domain, in which reference TRBV7-6 and TRBJ1-2 provide the parts outside the CDR3, is GAGVSQSPRYKVTKRGQDVALRCDPISGHVSLYWYRQALGQGPEFLTYFNYEAQQDKSGLPNDRFSAERPEGSISTLTIQRTEQRDSAMYRCASSLTGQGEGYTFGSGTRLTVV.

The V gene is TRBV6-5, the J gene TRBJ1-3; tentatively, D is TRBD1 (6 bases). Germline V gene lookup returns CDR1 MNHEY and CDR2 SVGAGI. The CDR3 has 15 amino acids. Trimming removed 6 bases at V and 8 bases at J, with 20 bases between. This CDR3 reads CASSRESTGRYTIYF. CDR3 nucleotide sequence: TGTGCCAGCAGCCGCGAGTCGACAGGCCGATACACCATATATTTT.

The CDR3 nucleotides are TGTGCCAGCAGTTACGACCCTACAGGGGACGGCTATGGCTACACCTTC. It specifies CASSYDPTGDGYGYTF. V usage is TRBV6-6 and J usage is TRBJ1-2; 7 nucleotides align to TRBD1. Germline V gene lookup returns CDR1 MNHNY and CDR2 SVGAGI (reference sequence). J was trimmed by 4 bases and V by 2 bases; bases with no gene match: 10. The CDR3 totals 16 residues.